The following is a T cell receptor beta chain sequence with its context. The antigen is undetermined. From germline, CDR1 is ENHRY and CDR2 SYGVKD. The CDR3 is 13 amino acids. Trimming stripped 2 bases from V and 5 bases from J, with 9 bases between. Generated by immunoSEQ multiplex PCR, the TCRdb table keeps only in-frame clones and is missing some. The sample includes over 25,000 clones, around 67% seen only once; the top ten take nearly 15%. The data are from a study of PD-1 blockade in classical Hodgkin lymphoma. General study findings and limits: Relative to healthy donors, newly diagnosed patients reportedly had lower baseline TCR diversity, which was reported as lower still in relapsed/refractory patients.

Every patient relapsed after autologous stem cell transplantation, and brentuximab vedotin exposure varied. This rearrangement joins TRBV10-3 to TRBJ1-2; D is perhaps TRBD1 (5 bases). This clonotype was sampled from a human donor with classical Hodgkin lymphoma. The material sequenced was peripheral blood mononuclear cells (PBMCs), taken before the second cycle of nivolumab. CDR3 in amino acids: CAISEPGRYGYTF. The CDR3 DNA follows: TGTGCCATCAGTGAGCCAGGGAGGTATGGCTACACCTTC.